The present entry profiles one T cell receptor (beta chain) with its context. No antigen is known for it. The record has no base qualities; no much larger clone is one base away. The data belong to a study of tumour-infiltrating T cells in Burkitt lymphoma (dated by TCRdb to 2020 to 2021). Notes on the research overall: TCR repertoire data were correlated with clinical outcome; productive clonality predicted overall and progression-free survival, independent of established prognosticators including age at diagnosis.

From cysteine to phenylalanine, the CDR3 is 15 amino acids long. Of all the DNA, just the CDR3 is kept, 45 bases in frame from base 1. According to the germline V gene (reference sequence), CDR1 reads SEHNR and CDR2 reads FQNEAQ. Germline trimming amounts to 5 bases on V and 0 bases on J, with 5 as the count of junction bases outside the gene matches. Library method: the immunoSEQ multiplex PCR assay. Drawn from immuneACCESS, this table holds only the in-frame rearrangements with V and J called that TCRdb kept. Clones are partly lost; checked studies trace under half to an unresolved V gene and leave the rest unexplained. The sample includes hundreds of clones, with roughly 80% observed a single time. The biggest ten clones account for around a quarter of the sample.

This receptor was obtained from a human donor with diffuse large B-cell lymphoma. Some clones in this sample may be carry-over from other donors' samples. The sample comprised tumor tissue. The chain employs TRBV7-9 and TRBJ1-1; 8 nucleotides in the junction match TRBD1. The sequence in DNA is TGTGCCAGCAGCCTATTGACAGGGGTGAACACTGAAGCTTTCTTT. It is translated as CASSLLTGVNTEAFF.